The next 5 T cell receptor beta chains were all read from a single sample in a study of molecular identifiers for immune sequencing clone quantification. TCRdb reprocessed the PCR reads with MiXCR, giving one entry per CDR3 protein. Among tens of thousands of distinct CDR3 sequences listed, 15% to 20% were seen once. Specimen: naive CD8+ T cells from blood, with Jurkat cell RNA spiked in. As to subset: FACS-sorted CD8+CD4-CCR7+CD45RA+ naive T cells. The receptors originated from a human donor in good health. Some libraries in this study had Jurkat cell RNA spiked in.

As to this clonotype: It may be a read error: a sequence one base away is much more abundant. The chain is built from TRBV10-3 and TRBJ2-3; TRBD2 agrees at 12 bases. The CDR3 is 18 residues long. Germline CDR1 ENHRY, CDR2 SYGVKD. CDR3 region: CAISRTSLAGGLTDAQYF. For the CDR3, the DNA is TGTGCCATCAGTCGTACCTCACTAGCGGGGGGCCTCACAGATGCGCAGTATTTT.

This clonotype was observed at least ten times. The CDR3 sequence: CSAGPRGSANEKLFF. The CDR3, as DNA: TGCAGCGCGGGGCCCAGGGGAAGTGCTAATGAAAAACTGTTTTTT. This chain links TRBV29-1 with TRBJ1-4; maybe TRBD1 (6 bases). Germline V gives CDR1 SQVTM, CDR2 ANQGSEA. The CDR3 has 15 amino acids. The V and J ends lost 7 bases and 3 bases respectively, with 18 bases between them.

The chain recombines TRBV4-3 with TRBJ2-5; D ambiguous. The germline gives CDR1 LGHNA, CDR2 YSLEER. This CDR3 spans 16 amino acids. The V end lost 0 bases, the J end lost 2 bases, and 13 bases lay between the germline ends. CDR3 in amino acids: CASSQELGPHQETQYF. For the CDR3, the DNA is TGCGCCAGCAGCCAAGAATTAGGCCCCCATCAAGAGACCCAGTACTTC.

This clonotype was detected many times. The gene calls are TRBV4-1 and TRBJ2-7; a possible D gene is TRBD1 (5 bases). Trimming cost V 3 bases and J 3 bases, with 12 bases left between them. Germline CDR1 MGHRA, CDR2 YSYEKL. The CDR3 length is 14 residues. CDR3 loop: CASSHDRGSYEQYF. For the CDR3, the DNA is TGCGCCAGCAGCCACGATAGGGGAAGCTACGAGCAGTACTTC.

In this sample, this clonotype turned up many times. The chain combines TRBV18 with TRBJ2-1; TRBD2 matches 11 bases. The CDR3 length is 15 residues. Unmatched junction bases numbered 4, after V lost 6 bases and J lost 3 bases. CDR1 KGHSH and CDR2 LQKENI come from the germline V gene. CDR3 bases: TGTGCCAGCTCGCCTAGCGGGGGGTTCTACAATGAGCAGTTCTTC. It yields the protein CASSPSGGFYNEQFF.